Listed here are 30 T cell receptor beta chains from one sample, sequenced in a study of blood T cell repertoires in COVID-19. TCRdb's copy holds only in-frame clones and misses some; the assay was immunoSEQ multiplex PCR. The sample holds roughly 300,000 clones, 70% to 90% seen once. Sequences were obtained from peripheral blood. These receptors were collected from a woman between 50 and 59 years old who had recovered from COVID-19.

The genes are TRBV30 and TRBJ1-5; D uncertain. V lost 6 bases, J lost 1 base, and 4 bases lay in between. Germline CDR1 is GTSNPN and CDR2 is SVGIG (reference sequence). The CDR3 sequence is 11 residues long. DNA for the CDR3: TGTGCCTGCGGGAGCAATCAGCCCCAGCATTTT. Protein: CACGSNQPQHF.

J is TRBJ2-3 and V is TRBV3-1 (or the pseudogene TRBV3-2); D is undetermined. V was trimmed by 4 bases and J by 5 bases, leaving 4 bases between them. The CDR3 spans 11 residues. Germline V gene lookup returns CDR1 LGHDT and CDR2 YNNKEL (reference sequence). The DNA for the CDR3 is TGTGCCAGCAGCCTGAGAGATACGCAGTATTTT. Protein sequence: CASSLRDTQYF.

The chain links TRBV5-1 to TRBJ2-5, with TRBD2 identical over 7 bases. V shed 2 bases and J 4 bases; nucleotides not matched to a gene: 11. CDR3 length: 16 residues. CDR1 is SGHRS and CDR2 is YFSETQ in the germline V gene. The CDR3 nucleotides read TGCGCCAGCAGCTTAAACCCTAGCGGAGAGGGAGAGACCCAGTACTTC. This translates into CASSLNPSGEGETQYF.

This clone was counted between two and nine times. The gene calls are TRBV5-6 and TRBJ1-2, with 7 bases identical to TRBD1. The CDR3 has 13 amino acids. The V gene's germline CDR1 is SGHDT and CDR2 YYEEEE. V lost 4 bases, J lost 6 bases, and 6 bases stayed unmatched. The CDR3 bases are TGTGCCAGCAGCCAACGACAGGGAGATGGCTACACCTTC. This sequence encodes CASSQRQGDGYTF.

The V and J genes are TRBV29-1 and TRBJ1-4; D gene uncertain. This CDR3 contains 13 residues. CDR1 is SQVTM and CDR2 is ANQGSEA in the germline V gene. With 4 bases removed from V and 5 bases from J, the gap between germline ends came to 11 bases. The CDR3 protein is CSVGGETNEKLFF. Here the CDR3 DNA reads TGCAGCGTTGGCGGGGAGACCAATGAAAAACTGTTTTTT.

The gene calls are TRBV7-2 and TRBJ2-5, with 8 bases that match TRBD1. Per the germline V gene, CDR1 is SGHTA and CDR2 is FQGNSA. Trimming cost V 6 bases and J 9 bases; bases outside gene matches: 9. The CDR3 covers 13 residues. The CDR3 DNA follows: TGTGCCAGCAGGGACAGGGTCCAAGGGGCCCAGTACTTC. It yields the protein CASRDRVQGAQYF. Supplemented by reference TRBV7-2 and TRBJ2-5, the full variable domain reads GAGVSQSPSNKVTEKGKDVELRCDPISGHTALYWYRQSLGQGLEFLIYFQGNSAPDKSGLPSDRFSAERTGGSVSTLTIQRTQQEDSAVYLCASRDRVQGAQYFGPGTRLLVL.

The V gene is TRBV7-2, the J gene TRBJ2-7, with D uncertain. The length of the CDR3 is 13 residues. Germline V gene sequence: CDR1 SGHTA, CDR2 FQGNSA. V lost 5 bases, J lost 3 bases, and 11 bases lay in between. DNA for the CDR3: TGTGCCAGCAGCCCAAAAACCGGCTACGAGCAGTACTTC. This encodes CASSPKTGYEQYF. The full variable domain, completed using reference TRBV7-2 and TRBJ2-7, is GAGVSQSPSNKVTEKGKDVELRCDPISGHTALYWYRQSLGQGLEFLIYFQGNSAPDKSGLPSDRFSAERTGGSVSTLTIQRTQQEDSAVYLCASSPKTGYEQYFGPGTRLTVT.

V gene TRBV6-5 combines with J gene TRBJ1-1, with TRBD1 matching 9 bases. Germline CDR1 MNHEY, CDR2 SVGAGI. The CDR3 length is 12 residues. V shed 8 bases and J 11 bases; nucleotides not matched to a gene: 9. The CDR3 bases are TGTGCCAGCGCAAAATACAGGGGGCAGGCTTTCTTT. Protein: CASAKYRGQAFF.

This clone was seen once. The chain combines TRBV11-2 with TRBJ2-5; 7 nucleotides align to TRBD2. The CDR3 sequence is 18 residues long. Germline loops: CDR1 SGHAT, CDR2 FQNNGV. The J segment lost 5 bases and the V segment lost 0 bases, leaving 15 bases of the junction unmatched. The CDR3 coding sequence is TGTGCCAGCAGCTTAGAACCCACGACGTGGGGGGGAGGGGAGACCCAGTACTTC. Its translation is CASSLEPTTWGGGETQYF.

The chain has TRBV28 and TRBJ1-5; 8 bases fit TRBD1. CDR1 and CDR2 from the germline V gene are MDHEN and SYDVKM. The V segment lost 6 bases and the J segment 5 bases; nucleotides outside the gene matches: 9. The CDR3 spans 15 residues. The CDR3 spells CASRPGGRSDQPQHF. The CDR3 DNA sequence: TGTGCCAGCAGGCCAGGGGGCCGGTCGGATCAGCCCCAGCATTTT.

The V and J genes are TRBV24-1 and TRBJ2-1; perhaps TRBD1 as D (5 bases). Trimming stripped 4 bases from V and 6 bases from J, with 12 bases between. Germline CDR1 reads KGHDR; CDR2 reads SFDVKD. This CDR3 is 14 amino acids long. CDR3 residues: CATSEQGVVNEQFF. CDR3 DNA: TGTGCCACCAGTGAGCAAGGGGTTGTCAATGAGCAGTTCTTC.

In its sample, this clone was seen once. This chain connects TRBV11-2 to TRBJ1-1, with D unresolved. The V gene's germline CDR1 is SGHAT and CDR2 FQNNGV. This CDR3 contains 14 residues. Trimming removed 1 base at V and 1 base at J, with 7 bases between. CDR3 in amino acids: CASSLGAANTEAFF. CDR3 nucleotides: TGTGCCAGCAGCTTAGGGGCCGCGAACACTGAAGCTTTCTTT. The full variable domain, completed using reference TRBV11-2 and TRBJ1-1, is EAGVAQSPRYKIIEKRQSVAFWCNPISGHATLYWYQQILGQGPKLLIQFQNNGVVDDSQLPKDRFSAERLKGVDSTLKIQPAKLEDSAVYLCASSLGAANTEAFFGQGTRLTVV.

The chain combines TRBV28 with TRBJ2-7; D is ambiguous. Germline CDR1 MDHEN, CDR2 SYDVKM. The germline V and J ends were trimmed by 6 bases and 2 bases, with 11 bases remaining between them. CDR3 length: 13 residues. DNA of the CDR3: TGTGCCAGCAGGGGTCCAGGAACCTACGAGCAGTACTTC. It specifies CASRGPGTYEQYF.

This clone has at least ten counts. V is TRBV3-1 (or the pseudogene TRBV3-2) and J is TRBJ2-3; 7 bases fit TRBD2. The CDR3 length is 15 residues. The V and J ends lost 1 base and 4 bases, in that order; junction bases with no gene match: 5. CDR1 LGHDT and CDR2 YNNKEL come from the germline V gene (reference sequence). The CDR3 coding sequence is TGTGCCAGCAGCCAAGCCGGGGGGAGCCCAGATACGCAGTATTTT. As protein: CASSQAGGSPDTQYF.

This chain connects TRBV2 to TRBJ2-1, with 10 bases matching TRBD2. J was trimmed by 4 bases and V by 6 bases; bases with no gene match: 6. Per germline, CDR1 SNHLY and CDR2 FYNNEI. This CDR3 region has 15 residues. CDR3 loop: CASRKPSGGYNEQFF. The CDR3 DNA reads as TGTGCCAGCAGAAAACCTAGCGGGGGATACAATGAGCAGTTCTTC.

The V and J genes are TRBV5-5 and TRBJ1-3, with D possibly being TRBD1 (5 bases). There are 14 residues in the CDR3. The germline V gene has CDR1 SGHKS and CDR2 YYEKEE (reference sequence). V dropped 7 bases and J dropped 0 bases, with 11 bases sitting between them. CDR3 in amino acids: CASGTGNSGNTIYF. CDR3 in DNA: TGTGCCAGCGGCACAGGAAACTCTGGAAACACCATATATTTT.

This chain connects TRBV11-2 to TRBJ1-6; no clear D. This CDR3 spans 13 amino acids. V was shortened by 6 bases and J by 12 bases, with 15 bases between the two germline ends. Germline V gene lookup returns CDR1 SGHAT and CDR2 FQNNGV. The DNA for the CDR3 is TGTGCCAGCAGTCCATCCCTCCCAGGACCCCTCCACTTT. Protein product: CASSPSLPGPLHF.

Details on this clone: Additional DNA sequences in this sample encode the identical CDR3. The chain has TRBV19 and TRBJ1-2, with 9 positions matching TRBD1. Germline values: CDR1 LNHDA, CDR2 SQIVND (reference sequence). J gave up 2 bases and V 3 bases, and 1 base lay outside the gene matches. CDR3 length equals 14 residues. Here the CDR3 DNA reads TGTGCCAGTAGTATCGGACAGGGGAACTATGGCTACACCTTC. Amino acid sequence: CASSIGQGNYGYTF.

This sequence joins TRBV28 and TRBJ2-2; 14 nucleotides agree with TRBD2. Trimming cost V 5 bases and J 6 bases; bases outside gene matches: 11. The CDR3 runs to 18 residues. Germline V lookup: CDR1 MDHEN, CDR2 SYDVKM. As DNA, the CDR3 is TGTGCCAGCAGTCTCGTGGTGGGGACTAGCGGGAGTGCCGGGGAGCTGTTTTTT. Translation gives CASSLVVGTSGSAGELFF.

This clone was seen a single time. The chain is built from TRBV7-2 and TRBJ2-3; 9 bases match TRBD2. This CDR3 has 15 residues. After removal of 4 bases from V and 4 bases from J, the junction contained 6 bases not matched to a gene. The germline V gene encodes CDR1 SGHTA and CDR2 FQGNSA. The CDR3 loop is CASSSSGTRADTQYF. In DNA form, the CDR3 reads TGTGCCAGCAGCTCTAGCGGGACCCGGGCAGATACGCAGTATTTT.

CDR3: CASSETTTYEQYF. CDR3 bases: TGTGCCAGCAGTGAAACTACCACCTACGAGCAGTACTTC. The chain uses TRBV6-1 and TRBJ2-7; D unclear. CDR3 length equals 13 residues. The ends were cut back, 2 bases at V and 2 bases at J, with 7 bases in the middle. Germline-derived CDR1 and CDR2 are MNHNS and SASEGT.

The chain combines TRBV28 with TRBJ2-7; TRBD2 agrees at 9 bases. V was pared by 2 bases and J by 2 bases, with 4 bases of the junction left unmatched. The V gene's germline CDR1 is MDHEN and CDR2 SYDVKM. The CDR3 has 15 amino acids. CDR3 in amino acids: CASSLVAGGAYEQYF. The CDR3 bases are TGTGCCAGCAGTTTAGTTGCGGGAGGGGCCTACGAGCAGTACTTC.

The CDR3 loop reads CASSMFSREETQYF. CDR3 sequence (DNA): TGTGCCAGTAGTATGTTTTCCAGGGAAGAGACCCAGTACTTC. This chain uses TRBV19 with TRBJ2-5; weak D call: TRBD1 (5 bases). Trimming removed 3 bases from V and 3 bases from J, with 11 bases in between. CDR1 and CDR2 (germline): LNHDA, SQIVND (reference sequence). The CDR3 contains 14 residues. The full variable domain, with the rest looked up from reference TRBV19 and TRBJ2-5, is DGGITQSPKYLFRKEGQNVTLSCEQNLNHDAMYWYRQDPGQGLRLIYYSQIVNDFQKGDIAEGYSVSREKKESFPLTVTSAQKNPTAFYLCASSMFSREETQYFGPGTRLLVL.

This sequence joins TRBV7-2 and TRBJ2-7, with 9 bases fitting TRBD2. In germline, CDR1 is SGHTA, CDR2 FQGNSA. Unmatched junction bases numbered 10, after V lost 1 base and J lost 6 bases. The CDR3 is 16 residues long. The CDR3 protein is CASSLVFGTSFGEQYF. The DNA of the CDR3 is TGTGCCAGCAGCTTAGTATTTGGGACTAGCTTCGGCGAGCAGTACTTC.

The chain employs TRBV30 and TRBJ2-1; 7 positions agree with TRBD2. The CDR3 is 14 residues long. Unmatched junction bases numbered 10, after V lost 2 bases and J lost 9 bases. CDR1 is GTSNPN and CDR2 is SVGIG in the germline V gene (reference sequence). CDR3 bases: TGTGCCTGGAGTATCACGGGAGGAGGTGGTGAGCAGTTCTTC. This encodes CAWSITGGGGEQFF.

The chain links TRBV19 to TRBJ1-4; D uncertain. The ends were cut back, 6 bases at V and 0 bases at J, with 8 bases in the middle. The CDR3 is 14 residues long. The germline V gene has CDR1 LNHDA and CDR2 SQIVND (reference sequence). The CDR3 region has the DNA TGTGCCAGTAGGGTGCACTCAACTAATGAAAAACTGTTTTTT. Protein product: CASRVHSTNEKLFF.

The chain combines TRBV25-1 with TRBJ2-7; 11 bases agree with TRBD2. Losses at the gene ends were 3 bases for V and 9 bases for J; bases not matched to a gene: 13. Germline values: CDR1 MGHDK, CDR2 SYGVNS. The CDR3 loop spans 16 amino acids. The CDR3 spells CASSDTSGGAEGVQYF. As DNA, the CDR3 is TGTGCCAGCAGTGACACTAGCGGGGGCGCAGAGGGTGTGCAGTACTTC.

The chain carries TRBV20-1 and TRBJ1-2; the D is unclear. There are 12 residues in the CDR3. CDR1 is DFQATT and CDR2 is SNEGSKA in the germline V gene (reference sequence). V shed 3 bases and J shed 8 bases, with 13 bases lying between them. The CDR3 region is CSASGHLPGYTF. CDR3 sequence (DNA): TGCAGTGCTAGTGGGCACCTCCCCGGCTACACCTTC.

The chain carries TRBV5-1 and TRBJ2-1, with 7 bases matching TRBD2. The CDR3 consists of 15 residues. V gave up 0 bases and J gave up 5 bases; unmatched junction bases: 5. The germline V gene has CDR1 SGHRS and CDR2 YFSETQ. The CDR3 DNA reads TGCGCCAGCAGCTTGGCCGGGACTACACACAATGAGCAGTTCTTC. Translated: CASSLAGTTHNEQFF. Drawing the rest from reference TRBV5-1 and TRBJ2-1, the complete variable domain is KAGVTQTPRYLIKTRGQQVTLSCSPISGHRSVSWYQQTPGQGLQFLFEYFSETQRNKGNFPGRFSGRQFSNSRSEMNVSTLELGDSALYLCASSLAGTTHNEQFFGPGTRLTVL.

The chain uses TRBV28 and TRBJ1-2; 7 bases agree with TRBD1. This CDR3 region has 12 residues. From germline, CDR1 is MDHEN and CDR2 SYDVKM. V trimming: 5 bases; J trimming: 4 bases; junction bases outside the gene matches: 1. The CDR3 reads CASSDRVYGYTF. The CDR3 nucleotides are TGTGCCAGCAGTGACAGGGTCTATGGCTACACCTTC.